The 25 T cell receptor beta chains presented below share a single source sample, sequenced in a study. Treg sorting used a CD4+CD25+CD127-/low gate. TCRdb re-analysed the 5' RACE reads in MiXCR, keeping a single row per CDR3 protein. The table shows 9,000 to 10,000 distinct CDR3 sequences, with 12% to 15% occurring only once. The sequenced sample consisted of Tregs sorted from blood. The receptors were gathered from a female donor with breast cancer.

Worth noting for this clonotype: A much larger clone lies a single base off, so this may be a read error. The chain has TRBV20-1 and TRBJ2-3; no clear D gene. Germline-derived CDR1 and CDR2 are DFQATT and SNEGSKA (reference sequence). The CDR3 length is 13 residues. CDR3 DNA sequence: TGCAGTGCTAGAGGTTCAATCACAGAGACGCAGTATTTT. This codes for CSARGSITETQYF.

The sample holds many counts of this clonotype. V gene TRBV18 combines with J gene TRBJ1-5, with 9 bases lining up with TRBD1. The germline V gene has CDR1 KGHSH and CDR2 LQKENI. The CDR3 is 15 residues long. Trimming cost V 3 bases and J 6 bases; bases outside gene matches: 6. CDR3 coding DNA: TGTGCCAGCTCACCCGGACAGGGGACGGGTCAGCCCCAGCATTTT. It yields the protein CASSPGQGTGQPQHF.

This clonotype was counted many times. The chain couples TRBV7-2 to TRBJ2-2, with TRBD2 matching over 7 bases. The ends lost 5 bases at V and 1 base at J; junction bases unmatched: 7. The CDR3 consists of 16 residues. The germline gives CDR1 SGHTA, CDR2 FQGNSA. The CDR3 is CASSDSAGRNTGELFF. CDR3 DNA: TGTGCCAGCAGCGATTCAGCGGGGAGGAACACCGGGGAGCTGTTTTTT. The full variable domain, completed using reference TRBV7-2 and TRBJ2-2, is GAGVSQSPSNKVTEKGKDVELRCDPISGHTALYWYRQSLGQGLEFLIYFQGNSAPDKSGLPSDRFSAERTGGSVSTLTIQRTQQEDSAVYLCASSDSAGRNTGELFFGEGSRLTVL.

This clonotype was detected ten times or more. This chain joins TRBV30 and TRBJ2-2; unclear D gene. Germline V gene lookup returns CDR1 GTSNPN and CDR2 SVGIG (reference sequence). This CDR3 has 13 residues. The V end lost 0 bases, the J end lost 4 bases, and 6 bases lay between the germline ends. CDR3 DNA sequence: TGTGCCTGGAGTGTAAGGTTCACCGGGGAGCTGTTTTTT. Its translation is CAWSVRFTGELFF.

The chain employs TRBV29-1 and TRBJ2-1, with TRBD1 matching 9 bases. After removal of 6 bases from V and 9 bases from J, the junction contained 9 bases not matched to a gene. There are 13 residues in the CDR3. CDR1 is SQVTM, CDR2 ANQGSEA, per germline. CDR3 sequence reads: CSVSGTGLSEQFF. The CDR3 DNA reads as TGCAGCGTATCCGGGACAGGGTTGAGTGAGCAGTTCTTC.

This clonotype is medium-sized in the sample. The V gene is TRBV4-1, the J gene TRBJ1-1, with 7 bases lining up with TRBD1. There are 16 residues in the CDR3. Germline V lookup: CDR1 MGHRA, CDR2 YSYEKL. V shed 0 bases, J shed 5 bases, and the junction held 9 bases outside the gene matches. CDR3 residues: CASSQERGRRDTEAFF. CDR3 coding DNA: TGCGCCAGCAGCCAAGAGAGGGGGCGACGGGATACTGAAGCTTTCTTT.

This clonotype was seen more than once but under ten times. The chain joins TRBV4-2 to TRBJ1-1, with unresolved D. The germline gives CDR1 LGHNA, CDR2 YNFKEQ. The CDR3 consists of 15 residues. The ends were cut back, 4 bases at V and 6 bases at J, with 18 bases in the middle. The CDR3: CASSPPGKLGPEAFF. DNA for the CDR3: TGTGCCAGCAGCCCCCCCGGGAAGTTAGGACCTGAAGCTTTCTTT.

This clonotype appeared a few times. A much larger clonotype is one base distant, so this may be a read error. This rearrangement joins TRBV7-6 to TRBJ2-7; maybe TRBD1 (5 bases). The CDR3 is 12 amino acids. V lost 5 bases and J 6 bases, leaving 11 bases between the germline ends. In germline, CDR1 is SGHVS, CDR2 FNYEAQ. The CDR3 loop reads CASSQKGREQYF. CDR3 coding DNA: TGTGCCAGCAGCCAGAAGGGGCGCGAGCAGTACTTC.

This clonotype was observed once. One end of the junction does not line up with germline, which may come from a read error. This chain uses TRBV12-3 or TRBV12-4 with TRBJ1-5, with a weak D call TRBD1 (5 bases). The CDR3 covers 18 residues. DNA for the CDR3: TGTGCCGGCAGTTTGGGCCGGGACGGAATTTATAGCAATCAGCCCCAGCATTTT. This encodes CAGSLGRDGIYSNQPQHF.

This clonotype is medium-sized (0.01 to 0.1%) in the sample. This sequence joins TRBV7-6 and TRBJ2-5; D is possibly TRBD2 (5 bases). This CDR3 spans 14 amino acids. Trimming removed 5 bases from V and 5 bases from J, with 15 bases in between. Looked up from germline, CDR1 is SGHVS and CDR2 is FNYEAQ. CDR3 sequence reads: CASSRNTRTETQYF. The CDR3 DNA sequence: TGTGCCAGCAGCCGGAATACTAGGACGGAGACCCAGTACTTC.

In its sample, this clonotype ranks as medium-sized. The J gene is TRBJ2-2, the V gene TRBV6-1; TRBD1 might be the D (5 bases). The CDR3 is 16 residues long. In germline, CDR1 is MNHNS, CDR2 SASEGT. V dropped 5 bases and J dropped 8 bases, with 21 bases sitting between them. CDR3 bases: TGTGCCAGCAGTCCGTGGGGCCAGGGTACACCGGGGGAGCTGTTTTTT. Translating gives CASSPWGQGTPGELFF.

Written as DNA, the CDR3 is TGTGCCAGCAGTTTAAATCCCAGGAGCTCCTACAATGAGCAGTTCTTC. Its protein is CASSLNPRSSYNEQFF. This chain uses TRBV27 with TRBJ2-1; D is unresolved. Germline CDR1 reads MNHEY; CDR2 reads SMNVEV (reference sequence). The V end lost 2 bases, the J end lost 0 bases, and 11 bases lay between the germline ends. The CDR3 is made up of 16 amino acids.

The J gene is TRBJ2-1, the V gene TRBV5-1, with D perhaps TRBD2 (5 bases). Deletions cut 5 bases from V and 6 bases from J, with 15 bases between. CDR1 and CDR2 (germline): SGHRS, YFSETQ. The length of the CDR3 is 14 residues. CDR3 nucleotides: TGCGCCAGCAGACTCCGGGAATATGCCAATGAGCAGTTCTTC. It encodes CASRLREYANEQFF. The full variable domain, completed using reference TRBV5-1 and TRBJ2-1, is KAGVTQTPRYLIKTRGQQVTLSCSPISGHRSVSWYQQTPGQGLQFLFEYFSETQRNKGNFPGRFSGRQFSNSRSEMNVSTLELGDSALYLCASRLREYANEQFFGPGTRLTVL.

This clonotype is medium-sized. The genes are TRBV7-3 and TRBJ1-1, with D tentatively TRBD1 (5 bases). This CDR3 has 14 amino acids. V shed 6 bases and J shed 4 bases, with 15 bases lying between them. Per germline, CDR1 SGHTA and CDR2 FQGTGA. In nucleotides, the CDR3 is TGTGCCAGCAGTATCGGACACACTAGCACTGAAGCTTTCTTT. Translation: CASSIGHTSTEAFF.

Sample share makes this clonotype medium-sized (0.01 to 0.1%). The chain recombines TRBV20-1 with TRBJ2-2, with D uncertain. The CDR3 totals 13 residues. The germline V gene encodes CDR1 DFQATT and CDR2 SNEGSKA (reference sequence). The CDR3 bases are TGCTCGACACCTGATCACGCGTCCGGGGAGCTGTTTTTT. Protein product: CSTPDHASGELFF.

This clonotype was observed a few times. Being one base from a much bigger clone, this may be a read error. Written as DNA, the CDR3 is TGTGCCAGCAGCGCCACGACTAGCTACGAGCAGCACTTC. Protein sequence: CASSATTSYEQHF. The rearrangement links TRBV11-2 to TRBJ2-7, with 7 bases aligning to TRBD2. CDR1 SGHAT and CDR2 FQNNGV come from the germline V gene. The CDR3 spans 13 residues. Full variable domain (rest looked up from reference TRBV11-2 and TRBJ2-7): EAGVAQSPRYKIIEKRQSVAFWCNPISGHATLYWYQQILGQGPKLLIQFQNNGVVDDSQLPKDRFSAERLKGVDSTLKIQPAKLEDSAVYLCASSATTSYEQHFGPGTRLTVT.

This clonotype showed up many times. The chain is built from TRBV5-1 and TRBJ1-2; TRBD1 is a possible D gene (6 bases). With 0 bases removed from V and 2 bases from J, the gap between germline ends came to 17 bases. The CDR3 extends over 17 amino acids. CDR1 is SGHRS, CDR2 YFSETQ, per germline. The CDR3 is CASSLAAWGGANYGYTF. The CDR3 region has the DNA TGCGCCAGCAGCTTGGCGGCCTGGGGGGGCGCGAACTATGGCTACACCTTC.

There are many counts of this clonotype. The V call is TRBV7-9, the J call TRBJ2-2; 10 bases are shared with TRBD2. The CDR3 totals 20 residues. CDR1 and CDR2 from the germline V gene are SEHNR and FQNEAQ (reference sequence). The ends lost 5 bases at V and 4 bases at J; junction bases unmatched: 19. In DNA form, the CDR3 reads TGTGCCAGCAGCCACACGGGACTAGCGAGCCCCCCTGGGGGCACCGGGGAGCTGTTTTTT. Amino acid sequence: CASSHTGLASPPGGTGELFF.

By share, this clonotype counts as medium-sized. The chain carries TRBV4-2 and TRBJ2-7; TRBD2 agrees at 9 bases. V gave up 2 bases and J gave up 6 bases; unmatched junction bases: 11. Germline V gene sequence: CDR1 LGHNA, CDR2 YNFKEQ. CDR3 length: 16 amino acids. The CDR3 region has the DNA TGTGCCAGCAGCCAATCCTTAGCGGGAGCGCTTCGCGAGCAGTACTTC. Translated: CASSQSLAGALREQYF.

This clonotype has just a few counts. A much more abundant neighbour one base away suggests this may be a read error. This chain connects TRBV29-1 to TRBJ2-2; 8 nucleotides align to TRBD1. Looked up from germline, CDR1 is SQVTM and CDR2 is ANQGSEA. CDR3 length: 16 amino acids. Trimming cost V 2 bases and J 3 bases; bases outside gene matches: 8. The CDR3 coding sequence is TGCAGCGTTGAAATCGGACAGGGACAGGACACCGGGGAGCTGTTTTTT. It encodes CSVEIGQGQDTGELFF.

This clonotype has only one observation. A much larger clone differs by one base, so this may be a read error. J is TRBJ2-3 and V is TRBV20-1; weak D call: TRBD2 (6 bases). Per germline, CDR1 DFQATT and CDR2 SNEGSKA (reference sequence). The CDR3 loop spans 16 amino acids. The CDR3 sequence is CIARDRTSRGTDTQYF. Here the CDR3 DNA reads TGCATTGCTAGAGATCGAACTAGCCGAGGCACAGATACGCAGTATTTT.

By frequency in the sample, this clonotype is medium-sized (0.01 to 0.1%). The CDR3 loop reads CAISESDRGHSPLHF. Here the CDR3 DNA reads TGTGCCATCAGTGAGTCGGACAGGGGGCATTCACCCCTCCACTTT. The J gene is TRBJ1-6, the V gene TRBV10-3; 11 positions match TRBD1. Looked up from germline, CDR1 is ENHRY and CDR2 is SYGVKD. The trim removed 0 bases at V and 8 bases at J, leaving 0 bases unmatched. This CDR3 has 15 residues.

About this clonotype itself: This sequence may be a read error, since a much larger clone differs from it by one base. The chain links TRBV6-5 to TRBJ2-3; D possibly uses TRBD1 or TRBD2 (5 bases each). From germline, CDR1 is MNHEY and CDR2 SVGAGI. CDR3 length: 16 amino acids. This chain's CDR3 is CASSYNPRRGTDTKYF. The CDR3 DNA reads TGTGCCAGCAGTTACAATCCCAGACGGGGCACAGATACGAAGTATTTT.

By its share, this clonotype is medium-sized. The chain recombines TRBV7-8 with TRBJ1-5; TRBD1 agrees at 11 bases. The germline V gene encodes CDR1 SGHVS and CDR2 FQNEAQ. The CDR3 has 16 amino acids. Trimming took 4 bases from V and 2 from J; bases not matched to a gene: 4. The CDR3 is CASSSGQGARNQPQHF. In DNA, the CDR3 is TGTGCCAGCAGCTCCGGACAGGGGGCCCGCAATCAGCCCCAGCATTTT.

V gene TRBV18 combines with J gene TRBJ2-3, with a tentative D call TRBD2 (5 bases). There are 15 residues in the CDR3. Per germline, CDR1 KGHSH and CDR2 LQKENI. The V gene lost 3 bases and the J gene lost 5 bases, with 15 bases spanning the gap. CDR3 DNA: TGTGCCAGCTCACCGTCGTACGGGAAAGGAGATACGCAGTATTTT. Its translation: CASSPSYGKGDTQYF. Full variable domain (outside the CDR3, taken from reference TRBV18 and TRBJ2-3): NAGVMQNPRHLVRRRGQEARLRCSPMKGHSHVYWYRQLPEEGLKFMVYLQKENIIDESGMPKERFSAEFPKEGPSILRIQQVVRGDSAAYFCASSPSYGKGDTQYFGPGTRLTVL.